This T cell receptor beta chain was sequenced for a study of cytomegalovirus exposure and HLA in healthy donors. General study results and limits: Under in vitro conditions, three CMV-associated chains were confirmed as specific for CMV antigens. HLA restriction was apparent for most CMV-associated TCR beta chains in a later analysis. The Asian-associated ancestry cluster reportedly had fewer N-insertions than the approximately 670-donor mean in a later analysis.

The table lists this clone with a count of one. The antigen is not known. V was clipped by 6 bases and J by 5 bases; unmatched bases: 8. This CDR3 is built from 15 residues. Germline CDR1 reads MDHEN; CDR2 reads SYDVKM. In the PCR, 60 Vbeta and 13 Jbeta primers were used. Sequencing was performed with immunoSEQ multiplex PCR; in TCRdb, only in-frame clones are kept and a portion is missing. Of about 180,000 clones in the sample, around 80% were seen once. This clonotype originated in a woman aged 55-70 years in good health and CMV-seropositive. The chain uses TRBV28 and TRBJ2-2, with 8 bases fitting TRBD2. Sequenced sample: PBMCs. CDR3 sequence (DNA): TGTGCCAGCAGAGACCCCCGGGGGGGAACCGGGGAGCTGTTTTTT. This translates into CASRDPRGGTGELFF.